This T cell receptor beta chain was documented in a study of blood T cell repertoires in COVID-19. About the research overall: Acute-phase and convalescent COVID-19 samples originated in the United States, Italy and Spain. T cells, B-cell-depleted T cells, or PBMCs supplied cDNA or gDNA.

Germline-derived CDR1 and CDR2 are LNHDA and SQIVND (reference sequence). V lost 5 bases and J 4 bases, leaving 11 bases between the germline ends. CDR3 size: 13 residues. Original analysis: It was from reference gene primer amplification that nucleated cell counts were estimated. Profiling relied on immunoSEQ multiplex PCR, and the TCRdb table lists in-frame clones only, not all of them. D and trimming come from the DNA, and the V and J calls and clone size come from that table. The sample yields tens of thousands of clones, around 86% seen once. The chain has TRBV19 and TRBJ1-1; TRBD1 might be the D (5 bases). The clonotype was recovered from a woman at least 80 years old with acute or convalescent COVID-19. Sequencing was carried out using peripheral blood. The CDR3 coding sequence is TGTGCCAGTAGTCTAACCGGGGGCACTGAAGCTTTCTTT. It is translated as CASSLTGGTEAFF.